Sequencing of this TCR beta chain was carried out in a study of cytomegalovirus exposure and HLA in healthy donors. Profiled with immunoSEQ multiplex PCR; TCRdb holds only in-frame clones, not every one. The table has roughly 150,000 clones, 89% seen once. Trimming shortened V by 8 bases and J by 4 bases, and 11 bases separated the two germline ends. Germline V CDR1 and CDR2: MNHEY, SVGAGI. CDR3 length: 12 residues. The source is a man aged 18 to 30 in good health and CMV-seropositive. Sequencing input: PBMCs. V gene TRBV6-5 combines with J gene TRBJ2-5, with D unresolved. DNA of the CDR3: TGTGCCAGCTCGGGTGGCACAGAGACCCAGTACTTC. Protein: CASSGGTETQYF.